This record covers a single TCR beta chain. Its antigen is unknown. No base quality information exists; no much larger clone differs at one position. At one collaborating source in Seattle, patients were enrolled during active infection and were followed longitudinally through the course of disease. The collaborating institutions used their own protocols to collect whole blood in K2EDTA tubes. Collaborator samples were shipped for TCRbeta analysis as frozen whole blood, isolated PBMCs, or DNA extracted from either sample type. The sample originates from a study of blood T cell repertoires in COVID-19 (dated by TCRdb to between 2020 and 2021). Notes on the research overall: Samples covering the acute and convalescent phases of COVID-19 were provided by collaborators in the United States, Italy and Spain. The prospective study material was composed of cDNA or gDNA derived from T cells, B-cell-depleted T cells, or PBMCs. Subjects who had been exposed to COVID-19, were actively infected with it, or had recovered from it provided the deeply sampled blood TCRbeta repertoires that made up the dataset. The repertoires were released in a freely available public database meant as a resource for research on the immune response to SARS-CoV-2. Samples were obtained from the ongoing ImmuneRACE study (first 160 participants) and from some 1,300 subjects provided by 6 global collaborators. Sample metadata almost always included a de-identified subject ID, COVID-19 status, age in years and sex. Where HLA class I and class II types were available, the types were taken from metadata supplied by the sample provider, not from assay-based typing. The research as a whole found: How much clinical and demographic metadata was included differed by source and by participant, and the metadata was provided uncurated.

TCRbeta CDR3 regions were amplified from genomic DNA using the immunoSEQ Assay, a bias-controlled multiplex PCR. As for the original processing: Nucleated cell counts per sample were estimated from amplification of reference gene primers within the assay. Sequence reads were collapsed and filtered to measure the absolute abundance of every unique TCRbeta CDR3 rearrangement. For each sample, productive Simpson clonality was calculated as the square root of Simpson's diversity index across productive rearrangements. The clones in this table, taken by TCRdb from immuneACCESS, are in-frame only. Not every clone is retained; where verified, under half of the shortfall comes from an unresolved V gene, and the cause of the rest is unknown. Clone size and V and J calls were adopted from that table, with D and trimming inferred from the DNA. The sample has 90,000 to 100,000 clones on record, 89% of them singletons. The ten biggest clones cover 2.7% of the sample.

Trimming takes 5 bases from V and 1 base from J, and the germline ends sit 9 bases apart. According to the germline V gene, CDR1 reads MNHEY and CDR2 reads SVGAGI. CDR3 length: 14 amino acids, cysteine to phenylalanine. Of the read, only the CDR3 DNA is kept; its 42 bases are in frame from base 1. Sample: peripheral blood. The V and J genes are TRBV6-5 and TRBJ1-5, with the D gene too uncertain to name. This TCR was recovered from a man aged 50 to 59 with COVID-19, enrolled during active disease. The DNA sequence is given as TGTGCCAGCAGTCCCCCGGGAAGCAATCAGCCCCAGCATTTT. It encodes CASSPPGSNQPQHF.